This T cell receptor (beta chain) is from a study of blood T cell repertoires in COVID-19. As for the study in general: COVID-19 samples collected from the United States, Italy and Spain covered acute and convalescent phases.

Profiled with immunoSEQ multiplex PCR; TCRdb holds only in-frame clones, not every one. The sample lists about 440,000 clones, about 90% seen once, with about 0.63% in the top ten. CDR1 is SGHKS and CDR2 is YYEKEE in the germline V gene (reference sequence). This CDR3 is 13 amino acids long. V was shortened by 7 bases and J by 3 bases, with 13 bases between the two germline ends. The chain couples TRBV5-5 to TRBJ1-1; maybe TRBD1 (5 bases). This TCR came from a man aged 18 to 35 who had recovered from COVID-19. The sample comprised PBMCs or T cells enriched from blood (not recorded which). The CDR3 bases are TGTGCCAGCTTGAGGGGAGGGGACACTGAAGCTTTCTTT. Protein product: CASLRGGDTEAFF.